Listed below are T cell receptor beta chains from one sample, sequenced in a study of beta chain features in type 1 diabetes. The assay was immunoSEQ multiplex PCR, and TCRdb's table has in-frame clones only and misses some. Among some 250,000 clones listed, approximately 14% were seen once. The specimen was naive CD4+ T cells from blood. The receptors here all came from a man younger than 40 with type 1 diabetes. The CDR3 runs from the conserved cysteine through the conserved F or W. D genes are given only for firm matches. Some rows mark clone size as missing; the rest say once, few, many or name a class of expanded clone.

>13|NA|NA|TRBJ2-3|TRBV5-1
CASGGASTDTQYF
TGCGCCAGCGGGGGGGCGAGCACAGATACGCAGTATTTT
>12|NA|NA|TRBJ2-5|TRBV29-1
CSVVREQETQYF
TGCAGCGTTGTAAGAGAACAAGAGACCCAGTACTTC
>16|few|NA|TRBJ2-2|TRBV6-5
CASSYTPPAGTGELFF
TGTGCCAGCAGTTATACGCCCCCTGCGGGGACCGGGGAGCTGTTTTTT
>13|few|TRBD1|TRBJ2-7|TRBV6-6
CASSPGQGAEQYF
TGTGCCAGCAGCCCCGGACAGGGAGCCGAGCAGTACTTC
>12|NA|NA|TRBJ1-1|TRBV30
CAWSNLYTEAFF
TGTGCCTGGAGTAACTTATACACTGAAGCTTTCTTT
>13|NA|NA|TRBJ2-5|TRBV19
CATRLRVQETQYF
TGTGCCACCCGACTCAGGGTTCAAGAGACCCAGTACTTC
>14|NA|NA|TRBJ1-5|TRBV5-1
CASSLGSVDQPQHF
TGCGCCAGCAGCTTGGGGTCGGTGGATCAGCCCCAGCATTTT
>14|NA|NA|TRBJ1-2|TRBV18
CASSRTSESYGYTF
TGTGCCAGCTCACGGACATCCGAATCCTATGGCTACACCTTC
>15|few|NA|TRBJ2-1|TRBV5-6
CASSLPPGAYNEQFF
TGTGCCAGCAGCCTACCCCCGGGAGCCTACAATGAGCAGTTCTTC
>14|few|NA|TRBJ1-2|TRBV19
CASSPTQAGGAVTF
TGTGCCAGTAGTCCCACCCAAGCTGGGGGGGCCGTCACCTTC
>15|few|NA|TRBJ2-1|TRBV11-2
CASSPTGGAINEQFF
TGTGCCAGCAGCCCCACTGGGGGGGCCATCAATGAGCAGTTCTTC
>15|NA|NA|TRBJ2-7|TRBV7-9
CASSLQGSPPYEQYF
TGTGCCAGCAGCTTACAGGGATCCCCCCCCTACGAGCAGTACTTC
>17|few|TRBD1|TRBJ2-1|TRBV4-1
CASSQEARTGDYNEQFF
TGCGCCAGCAGCCAAGAGGCCCGGACAGGAGACTACAATGAGCAGTTCTTC
>15|few|NA|TRBJ2-2|TRBV7-6
CASSPESVQGGELFF
TGTGCCAGCAGCCCGGAATCGGTGCAGGGCGGGGAGCTGTTTTTT
>17|NA|TRBD1|TRBJ2-7|TRBV30
CAWSVSRRDSFSYEQYF
TGTGCCTGGAGTGTGAGCCGCCGGGACAGCTTCTCCTACGAGCAGTACTTC
>13|NA|NA|TRBJ2-7|TRBV18
CASSRGEAYEQYF
TGTGCCAGCTCACGAGGGGAGGCCTACGAGCAGTACTTC
>14|NA|TRBD1|TRBJ2-7|TRBV30
CAWRTTGYGYEQYF
TGTGCCTGGAGGACGACAGGGTACGGTTACGAGCAGTACTTC
>11|few|TRBD1|TRBJ1-1|TRBV30
CAWRDRGSAFF
TGTGCCTGGAGGGACAGGGGGAGCGCTTTCTTT
>16|few|TRBD1|TRBJ2-1|TRBV18
CASSRQGAGLWNEQFF
TGTGCCAGCTCGCGACAGGGGGCAGGACTCTGGAATGAGCAGTTCTTC
>15|few|TRBD1|TRBJ2-7|TRBV7-9
CASSALRQGSYEQYF
TGTGCCAGCAGCGCCTTAAGACAGGGGTCCTACGAGCAGTACTTC
>14|NA|NA|TRBJ1-4|TRBV7-9
CASSLSQANEKLFF
TGTGCCAGCAGCTTAAGCCAAGCTAATGAAAAACTGTTTTTT
>15|few|TRBD2|TRBJ2-1|TRBV5-1
CASSAGLAGVGEQFF
TGCGCCAGCAGCGCCGGACTAGCGGGAGTGGGTGAGCAGTTCTTC
>13|few|TRBD1|TRBJ2-7|TRBV27
CASSARTGNEQYF
TGTGCCAGCAGTGCGAGGACAGGGAACGAGCAGTACTTC
>14|NA|TRBD1|TRBJ1-3|TRBV9
CASSAQGEGNTIYF
TGTGCCAGCAGCGCTCAGGGGGAAGGAAACACCATATATTTT
>15|NA|NA|TRBJ2-2|TRBV6-5
CASSYRRLNTGELFF
TGTGCCAGCAGTTACAGGCGGCTCAACACCGGGGAGCTGTTTTTT
>12|NA|TRBD1|TRBJ1-2|TRBV2
CASEQGWDGYTF
TGTGCCAGCGAACAGGGGTGGGATGGCTACACCTTC
>16|NA|NA|TRBJ2-1|TRBV7-8
CASSLANQRNYNEQFF
TGTGCCAGCAGCTTAGCGAACCAGCGGAACTACAATGAGCAGTTCTTC
>15|once|NA|TRBJ1-6|TRBV30
CAWSGGRAMDSPLHF
TGTGCCTGGAGCGGGGGGCGGGCGATGGATTCACCCCTCCACTTT
>14|few|TRBD1|TRBJ2-2|TRBV5-1
CASSWAGGTGELFF
TGCGCCAGCAGCTGGGCAGGGGGCACCGGGGAGCTGTTTTTT
>11|few|NA|TRBJ2-7|TRBV5-6
CASSLNYEQYF
TGTGCCAGCAGCCTAAACTACGAGCAGTACTTC
>18|NA|NA|TRBJ2-7|TRBV5-1
CASSLDPRGGGYSYEQYF
TGCGCCAGCAGCTTGGACCCTAGGGGGGGTGGATACTCCTACGAGCAGTACTTC
>17|few|TRBD1|TRBJ2-2|TRBV7-9
CASSYTTGGYITGELFF
TGTGCCAGCAGCTACACGACAGGGGGCTATATCACCGGGGAGCTGTTTTTT
>16|NA|TRBD1|TRBJ1-2|TRBV7-2
CASSFPGKRDRDGYTF
TGTGCCAGCAGCTTCCCAGGGAAGAGGGACAGGGATGGCTACACCTTC
>10|NA|NA|TRBJ2-7|TRBV6-5
CASSPYEQYF
TGTGCCAGCAGTCCTTACGAGCAGTACTTC
>14|NA|TRBD1|TRBJ2-7|TRBV30
CAWTKQGPSYEQYF
TGTGCCTGGACAAAACAGGGGCCCTCCTACGAGCAGTACTTC
>15|NA|TRBD1|TRBJ1-5|TRBV25-1
CASSPGTGRNQPQHF
TGTGCCAGCAGTCCAGGGACAGGTCGCAATCAGCCCCAGCATTTT
>13|few|NA|TRBJ1-1|TRBV29-1
CSVEAGRGAEAFF
TGCAGCGTTGAAGCGGGCCGCGGGGCTGAAGCTTTCTTT